This T cell receptor beta chain is from a study of radiotherapy plus CTLA-4 blockade in lung cancer. Those with chemo-refractory metastatic non-small-cell lung cancer were treated with focal radiation combined with CTLA-4 blockade using ipilimumab. Sequencing used immunoSEQ multiplex PCR; TCRdb keeps in-frame clones, though not all of them. In the table there are 56,000 or so clones, more than 60% of which are singletons. The germline CDR1 and CDR2 sequences are GTSNPN and SVGIG (reference sequence). The V gene lost 1 base and the J gene lost 8 bases, with 8 bases spanning the gap. There are 11 residues in the CDR3.

The chain uses TRBV30 and TRBJ1-2; no clear D gene. This TCR was sampled from a human donor with non-small cell lung cancer who had a partial response to radiotherapy plus ipilimumab. Sequenced material: peripheral blood, taken from a patient treated with radiotherapy plus ipilimumab. CDR3 loop: CAWSGRRGYTF. CDR3 DNA sequence: TGTGCCTGGAGTGGCAGGCGAGGCTACACCTTC.